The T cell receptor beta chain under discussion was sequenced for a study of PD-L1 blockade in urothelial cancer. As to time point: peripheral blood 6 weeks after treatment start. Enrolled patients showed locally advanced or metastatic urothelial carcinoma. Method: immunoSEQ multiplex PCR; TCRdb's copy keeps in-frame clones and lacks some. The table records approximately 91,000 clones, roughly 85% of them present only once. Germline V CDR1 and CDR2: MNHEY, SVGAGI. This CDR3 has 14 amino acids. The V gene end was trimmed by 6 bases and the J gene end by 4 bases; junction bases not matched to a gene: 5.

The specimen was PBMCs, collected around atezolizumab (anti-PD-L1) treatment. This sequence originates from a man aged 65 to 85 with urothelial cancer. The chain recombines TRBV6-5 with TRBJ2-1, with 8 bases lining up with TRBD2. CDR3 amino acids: CASSASGPYNEQFF. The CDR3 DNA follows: TGTGCCAGCAGCGCTAGCGGGCCATACAATGAGCAGTTCTTC.